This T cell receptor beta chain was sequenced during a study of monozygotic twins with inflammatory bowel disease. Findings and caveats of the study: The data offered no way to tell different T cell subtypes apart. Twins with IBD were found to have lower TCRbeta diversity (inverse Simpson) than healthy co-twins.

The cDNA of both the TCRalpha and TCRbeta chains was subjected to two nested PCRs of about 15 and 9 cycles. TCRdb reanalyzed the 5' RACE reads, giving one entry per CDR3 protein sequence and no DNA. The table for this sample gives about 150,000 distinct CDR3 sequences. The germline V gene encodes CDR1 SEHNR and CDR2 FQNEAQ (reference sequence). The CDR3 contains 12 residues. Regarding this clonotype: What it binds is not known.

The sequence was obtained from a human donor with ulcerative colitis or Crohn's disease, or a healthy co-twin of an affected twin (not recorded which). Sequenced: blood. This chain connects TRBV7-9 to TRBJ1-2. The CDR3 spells CASSGNNYGYTF.